These T cell receptor beta chains were read from a single sample in a study of STAT5B mutations in CD4+ large granular lymphocyte leukemia. TCRdb keeps only in-frame clones here, not all; method: immunoSEQ multiplex PCR. The sample yields about 6,300 clones, just under 75% seen once. Sequenced input: PBMCs. Source of these receptors: a woman in her seventies with CD4+ T-cell large granular lymphocyte leukemia. CDR3s include the opening cysteine and the closing phenylalanine or tryptophan. A D gene is named only where the DNA matches it firmly. Size is stated for part of the rows, as once, few or many counts, or as a class when the clone is expanded.

NA	NA	TRBJ2-3	TRBV21-1	TGTGCCAGCAGCGATAGCATAGCTACCATGCAAGATACGCAGTATTTT	CASSDSIATMQDTQYF
NA	few	TRBJ1-1	TRBV5-1	TGCGCCAGCAGCCAACAACCAGGAAACACTGAAGCTTTCTTT	CASSQQPGNTEAFF
TRBD2	NA	TRBJ2-2	TRBV10-3	TGTGCCATCAGTGGGGGGGGGTACACCGGGGAGCTGTTTTTT	CAISGGGYTGELFF
NA	NA	TRBJ1-6	TRBV30	TGTGCCTGGAGGCCGGGGCCTTATTCACCCCTCCACTTT	CAWRPGPYSPLHF
TRBD2	NA	TRBJ2-3	TRBV5-1	TGCGCCAGCAGCTTGGTTGGGACTAATCCAGATACGCAGTATTTT	CASSLVGTNPDTQYF
NA	NA	TRBJ2-1	TRBV19	TGTGCCAGTTCCCCCGAGGGAGGAATCGAGCAGTTCTTC	CASSPEGGIEQFF
NA	once	TRBJ1-2	TRBV6-5	TGTGCCAGCAGTTCAGCGGTTCGCTATGGCTACACCTTC	CASSSAVRYGYTF
NA	NA	TRBJ2-6	TRBV5-1	TGCGCCAGCAGCTTGGCGTCACTGCAAACTTCTGGGGCCAACGTCCTGACTTTC	CASSLASLQTSGANVLTF
NA	NA	TRBJ1-1	TRBV5-4	TGTGCCAGCAGCTCCGGGGTAGGGAGGAACACTGAAGCTTTCTTT	CASSSGVGRNTEAFF
NA	NA	TRBJ1-2	TRBV4-3	TGCGCCAGCAGCCCCGGAGCGGGGACGGCATCTTGGGGCTACACCTTC	CASSPGAGTASWGYTF
NA	few	TRBJ1-1	TRBV9	TGTGCCAGCAGCTCCATGGGGGACACTGAAGCTTTCTTT	CASSSMGDTEAFF
NA	NA	TRBJ2-7	TRBV27	TGTGCCAGTGGGCCAGGAGCGATTCGATTCGAGCAGTACTTC	CASGPGAIRFEQYF
NA	NA	TRBJ2-7	TRBV2	TGTGCCAGCAGTATCGCCGGGACGGTGGGCTCCTACGAGCAGTACTTC	CASSIAGTVGSYEQYF
TRBD2	NA	TRBJ2-7	TRBV28	TGTGCCAGCAGTTTAGCGGGGGTTGACTACGAGCAGTACTTC	CASSLAGVDYEQYF
TRBD2	NA	TRBJ2-2	TRBV23-1	TGCGCCAGGGATCCCCTGACTAGCGGGGGTCCGGGGGGCGGGGAGCTGTTTTTT	CARDPLTSGGPGGGELFF
TRBD2	NA	TRBJ2-5	TRBV9	TGTGCCAGCTCCCGACTAGCAGGCGAGACCCAGTACTTC	CASSRLAGETQYF
NA	NA	TRBJ2-6	TRBV19	TGTGCCAGTAGTCCACGCCAGACTTTTGGTGGGGCCAACGTCCTGACTTTC	CASSPRQTFGGANVLTF
NA	NA	TRBJ1-6	TRBV19	TGTGCCAGTAGTACCCGACAGAATTCACCCCTCCACTTT	CASSTRQNSPLHF
NA	once	TRBJ2-5	TRBV27	TGTGCCAGCAGTTTATGGGAGACCCAGTACTTC	CASSLWETQYF
NA	NA	TRBJ1-1	TRBV28	TGTGCCAGCAGTCCGCCGGGACAAAGGAACACTGAAGCTTTCTTT	CASSPPGQRNTEAFF
NA	NA	TRBJ1-6	TRBV27	TGTGCCAGCAGTTTAATGGGAAACCATTCACCCCTCCACTTT	CASSLMGNHSPLHF
TRBD1	NA	TRBJ1-2	TRBV28	TGTGCCAGCAGTTTGGACAGGGAGTTTGGCTATGGCTACACCTTC	CASSLDREFGYGYTF
TRBD1	NA	TRBJ2-5	TRBV5-4	TGTGCCAGCTCTCGACAGGGCAGTCAAGAGACCCAGTACTTC	CASSRQGSQETQYF
TRBD1	NA	TRBJ2-7	TRBV27	TGTGCCAGCAGTTCTAGACAGGGGTCTTACAAGCAGTACTTC	CASSSRQGSYKQYF
TRBD2	NA	TRBJ2-1	TRBV28	TGTGCCAGCAGTCTAATAGCGGGGGGGCGGCGCTACAATGAGCAGTTCTTC	CASSLIAGGRRYNEQFF
NA	NA	TRBJ2-1	TRBV5-1	TGCGCCAGCAAACCAAAACAGTACAATGAGCAGTTCTTC	CASKPKQYNEQFF
NA	few	TRBJ1-1	TRBV30	TGTGCCTGGAGCACGGGGACGGATATCACTGAAGCTTTCTTT	CAWSTGTDITEAFF
TRBD1	NA	TRBJ1-1	TRBV12-5	TGTGCTAGTGGTTTGGCAGACAGGGACAAGAGTGCTGAAGCTTTCTTT	CASGLADRDKSAEAFF
NA	few	TRBJ2-2	TRBV5-5	TGTGCCAGCAGCGGCCTGGTTTTCGGGGAGACCACCGGGGAGCTGTTTTTT	CASSGLVFGETTGELFF
NA	NA	TRBJ2-3	TRBV5-1	TGCGCCAGCAGCTTGGGGGGGACGCATGGGGCAGATACGCAGTATTTT	CASSLGGTHGADTQYF
TRBD2	NA	TRBJ2-5	TRBV5-1	TGCGCCAGCAGCTTGCGCTCTAGCGGGAGGGGAGAGACCCAGTACTTC	CASSLRSSGRGETQYF
NA	NA	TRBJ2-1	TRBV29-1	TGCAGCGCCCGGACAGTAGACAATGAGCAGTTCTTC	CSARTVDNEQFF
TRBD1	large	TRBJ1-1	TRBV9	TGTGCCAGCAGCGAGGGACAGGCCACTGAAGCTTTCTTT	CASSEGQATEAFF
TRBD1	NA	TRBJ2-1	TRBV2	TGTGCCAGCAGCGCTAGACAGGGAACTTACAATGAGCAGTTCTTC	CASSARQGTYNEQFF
NA	NA	TRBJ2-7	TRBV28	TGTGCCAGCAATATGCAGGGGCCCACCTACGAGCAGTACTTC	CASNMQGPTYEQYF
NA	NA	TRBJ1-2	TRBV2	TGTGCCAGCAGTGCGACAGCCTATGGCTACACCTTC	CASSATAYGYTF
TRBD1	NA	TRBJ2-5	TRBV27	TGTGCCAGCAGTTCCCGAACAGGGGTCAGTTTTGGGACCCAGTACTTC	CASSSRTGVSFGTQYF
NA	NA	TRBJ2-7	TRBV7-2	TGTGCCAGCAGCTGGACTTCCGTAGACTACGAGCAGTACTTC	CASSWTSVDYEQYF
TRBD2	once	TRBJ2-5	TRBV6-5	TGTGCCAGCGCGAGCGGGAGTGGGGGAGAGACCCAGTACTTC	CASASGSGGETQYF
TRBD2	NA	TRBJ2-3	TRBV15	TGTGCCACCAGCATAGGACTAGCGGGGCCCGGGAATACGCAGTATTTT	CATSIGLAGPGNTQYF
TRBD2	NA	TRBJ2-5	TRBV7-9	TGTGCCAGCAGCTTAGAGGGAGCGGGAATGGGAGAGACCCAGTACTTC	CASSLEGAGMGETQYF
NA	NA	TRBJ1-1	TRBV2	TGTGCCAGCAGTGGGTTGAGCAGGGCCCGCACTGAAGCTTTCTTT	CASSGLSRARTEAFF